This T cell receptor beta chain was documented in a study of CD4 T cell repertoires and nickel (dated by TCRdb to the early 2020s). Spanning cysteine to phenylalanine, the CDR3 consists of 15 amino acids. The sequence is cut down to CDR3 DNA, 45 bases in frame from base 1. As encoded in the germline V gene (reference sequence), CDR1 is GTSNPN while CDR2 is SVGIG. V loses 2 bases at its end and J loses 5 bases; junction bases beyond the gene matches: 7. The method behind the library was RT-PCR. The instrument given in TCRdb is Illumina MiSeq. The public sequencing data were trimmed at Q25 with fastp and processed into clonotypes with MiXCR by TCRdb, which kept only in-frame beta chains. Each entry is one CDR3 protein sequence, shown with its most common DNA and genes. The sample table shows about 230 distinct CDR3 sequences, and roughly nine tenths are seen once. The ten largest account for around 10% of the sample.

A note on this clonotype: The specificity of this receptor is unknown. Base-call qualities are not available, and no considerably larger clone is one nucleotide away.

The sequenced sample was CD4+ T cells from blood, not recorded whether cultured. Recombination joined TRBV30 with TRBJ2-5; a stretch of 11 junction bases matches TRBD2. The source of this sequence is a human donor in a nickel allergy study, with or without nickel allergy (not recorded which). It is not recorded whether this sample comes from one donor or several. The bases read TGTGCCTGGAGTCCACCACTAGCGGGGGCGGAGACCCAGTACTTC. It specifies CAWSPPLAGAETQYF.